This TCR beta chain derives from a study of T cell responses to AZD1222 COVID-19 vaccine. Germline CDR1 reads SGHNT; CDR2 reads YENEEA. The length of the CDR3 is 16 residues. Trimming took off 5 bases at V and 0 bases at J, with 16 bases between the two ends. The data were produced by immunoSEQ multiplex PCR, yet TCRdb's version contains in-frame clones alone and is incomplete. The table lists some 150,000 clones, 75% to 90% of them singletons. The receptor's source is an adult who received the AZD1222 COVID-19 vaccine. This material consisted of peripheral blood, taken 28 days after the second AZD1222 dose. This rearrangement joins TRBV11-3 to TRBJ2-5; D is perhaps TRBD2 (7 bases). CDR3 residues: CASSPGASGDQETQYF. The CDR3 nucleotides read TGTGCCAGCAGCCCGGGGGCTAGCGGAGACCAAGAGACCCAGTACTTC.